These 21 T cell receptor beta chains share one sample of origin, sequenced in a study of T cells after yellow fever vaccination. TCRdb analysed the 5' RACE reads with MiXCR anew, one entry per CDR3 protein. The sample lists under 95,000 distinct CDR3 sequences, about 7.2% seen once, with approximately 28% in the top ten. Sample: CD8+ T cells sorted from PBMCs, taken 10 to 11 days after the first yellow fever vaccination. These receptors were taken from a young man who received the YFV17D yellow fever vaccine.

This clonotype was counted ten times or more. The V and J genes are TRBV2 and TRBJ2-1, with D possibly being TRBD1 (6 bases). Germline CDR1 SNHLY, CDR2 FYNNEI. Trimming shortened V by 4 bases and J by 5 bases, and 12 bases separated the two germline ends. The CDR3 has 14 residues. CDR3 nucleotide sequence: TGTGCCAGCAGTGTATGGGGGCGAAACAATGAGCAGTTCTTC. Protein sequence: CASSVWGRNNEQFF.

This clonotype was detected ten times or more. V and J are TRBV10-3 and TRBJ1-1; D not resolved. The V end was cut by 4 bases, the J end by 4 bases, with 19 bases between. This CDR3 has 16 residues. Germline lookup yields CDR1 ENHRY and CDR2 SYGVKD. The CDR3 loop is CAISVVPLLLSTEAFF. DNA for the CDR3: TGTGCCATCAGTGTGGTCCCTTTGCTTCTTAGCACTGAAGCTTTCTTT.

The chain's CDR3 is CASSQGTSGGIGELFF. CDR3 sequence (DNA): TGTGCCAGCAGCCAAGGGACTAGCGGGGGGATCGGGGAGCTGTTTTTT. The chain couples TRBV4-2 to TRBJ2-2; 14 bases line up with TRBD2. The junction had 2 bases not matched to a gene; V was cut back by 1 base and J by 7 bases. Germline assignment: CDR1 LGHNA and CDR2 YNFKEQ. The CDR3 totals 16 residues.

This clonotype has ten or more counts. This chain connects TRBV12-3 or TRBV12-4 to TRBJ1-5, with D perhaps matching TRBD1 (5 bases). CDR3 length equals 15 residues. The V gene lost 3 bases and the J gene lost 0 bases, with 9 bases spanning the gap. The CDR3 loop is CASSLGGDSNQPQHF. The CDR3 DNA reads TGTGCCAGCAGTTTGGGGGGGGATAGCAATCAGCCCCAGCATTTT.

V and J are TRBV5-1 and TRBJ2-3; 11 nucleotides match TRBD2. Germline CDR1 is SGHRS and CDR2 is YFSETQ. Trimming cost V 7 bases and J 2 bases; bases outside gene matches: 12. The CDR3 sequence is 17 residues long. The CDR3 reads CASETGTSGISTDTQYF. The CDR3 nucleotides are TGCGCCAGCGAGACCGGGACTAGCGGAATTTCCACAGATACGCAGTATTTT.

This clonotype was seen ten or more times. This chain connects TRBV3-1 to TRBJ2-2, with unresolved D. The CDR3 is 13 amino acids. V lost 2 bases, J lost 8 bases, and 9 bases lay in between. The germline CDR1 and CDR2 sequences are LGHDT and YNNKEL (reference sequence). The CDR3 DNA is TGTGCCAGCAGCCAACTCGGGTCGGGGGAGCTGTTTTTT. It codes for CASSQLGSGELFF.

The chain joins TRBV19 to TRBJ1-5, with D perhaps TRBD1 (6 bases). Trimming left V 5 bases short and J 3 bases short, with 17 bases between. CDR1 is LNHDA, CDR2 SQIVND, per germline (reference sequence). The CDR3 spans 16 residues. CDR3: CASSQRGGQINQPQHF. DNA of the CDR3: TGTGCCAGTAGTCAAAGGGGTGGACAGATCAATCAGCCCCAGCATTTT.

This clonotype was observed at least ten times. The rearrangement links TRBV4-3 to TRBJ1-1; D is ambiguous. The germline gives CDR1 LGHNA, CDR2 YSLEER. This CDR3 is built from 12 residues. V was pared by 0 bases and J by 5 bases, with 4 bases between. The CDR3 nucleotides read TGCGCCAGCAGCCAAGATGAAACTGAAGCTTTCTTT. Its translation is CASSQDETEAFF.

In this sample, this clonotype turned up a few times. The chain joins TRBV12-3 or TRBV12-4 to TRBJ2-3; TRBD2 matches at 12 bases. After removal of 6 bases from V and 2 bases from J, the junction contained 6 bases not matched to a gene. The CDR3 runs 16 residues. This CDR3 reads CASRRTSGAYTDTQYF. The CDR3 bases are TGTGCCAGCAGGAGGACTAGCGGGGCTTACACAGATACGCAGTATTTT.

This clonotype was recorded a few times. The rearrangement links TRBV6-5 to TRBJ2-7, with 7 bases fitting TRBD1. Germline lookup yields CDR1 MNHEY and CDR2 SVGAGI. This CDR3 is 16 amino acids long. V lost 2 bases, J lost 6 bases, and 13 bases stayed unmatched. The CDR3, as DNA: TGTGCCAGCAGTTACGTCCCGAATAAACAGGGGTCCGAGCAGTACGTC. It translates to CASSYVPNKQGSEQYV.

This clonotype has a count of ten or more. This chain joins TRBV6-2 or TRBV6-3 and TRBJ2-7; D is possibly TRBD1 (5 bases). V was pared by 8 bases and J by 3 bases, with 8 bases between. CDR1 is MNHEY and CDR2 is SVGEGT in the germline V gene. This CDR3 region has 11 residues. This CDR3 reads CASLQGYEQYF. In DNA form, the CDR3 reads TGTGCCAGCCTGCAGGGCTACGAGCAGTACTTC.

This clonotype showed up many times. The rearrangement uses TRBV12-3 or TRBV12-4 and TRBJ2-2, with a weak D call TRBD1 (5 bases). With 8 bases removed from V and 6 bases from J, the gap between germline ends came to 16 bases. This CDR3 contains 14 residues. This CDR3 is CASGEIQVPGELFF. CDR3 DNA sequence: TGTGCCAGCGGAGAGATACAGGTCCCCGGGGAGCTGTTTTTT.

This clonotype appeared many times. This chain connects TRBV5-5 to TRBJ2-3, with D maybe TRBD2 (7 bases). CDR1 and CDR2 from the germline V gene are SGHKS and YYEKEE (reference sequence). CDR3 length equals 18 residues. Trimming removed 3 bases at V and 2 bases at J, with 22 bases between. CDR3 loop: CASSSTRWGGLFTDTQYF. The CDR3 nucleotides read TGTGCCAGCAGCTCCACCCGGTGGGGGGGGCTCTTCACAGATACGCAGTATTTT.

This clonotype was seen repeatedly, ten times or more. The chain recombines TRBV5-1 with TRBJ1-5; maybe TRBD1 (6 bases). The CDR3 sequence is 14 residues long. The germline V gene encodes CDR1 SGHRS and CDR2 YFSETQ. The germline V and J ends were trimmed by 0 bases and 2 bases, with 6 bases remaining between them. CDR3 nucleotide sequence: TGCGCCAGCAGCTTGGGGACAGGCAATCAGCCCCAGCATTTT. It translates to CASSLGTGNQPQHF. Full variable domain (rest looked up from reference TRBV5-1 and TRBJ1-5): KAGVTQTPRYLIKTRGQQVTLSCSPISGHRSVSWYQQTPGQGLQFLFEYFSETQRNKGNFPGRFSGRQFSNSRSEMNVSTLELGDSALYLCASSLGTGNQPQHFGDGTRLSIL.

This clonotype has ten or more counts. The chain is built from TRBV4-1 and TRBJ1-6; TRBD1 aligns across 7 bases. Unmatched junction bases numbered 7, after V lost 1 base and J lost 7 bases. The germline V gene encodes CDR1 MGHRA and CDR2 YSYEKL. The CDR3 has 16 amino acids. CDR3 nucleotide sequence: TGCGCCAGCAGCCAAGGCATCGACAGGGACAATTCACCCCTCCACTTT. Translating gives CASSQGIDRDNSPLHF.

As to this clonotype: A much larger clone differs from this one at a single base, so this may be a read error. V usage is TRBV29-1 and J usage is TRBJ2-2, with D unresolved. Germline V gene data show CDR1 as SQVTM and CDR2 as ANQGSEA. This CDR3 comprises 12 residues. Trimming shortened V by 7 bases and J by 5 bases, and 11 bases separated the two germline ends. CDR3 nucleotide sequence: TGCAGCGGTCTTGACTGGACCGGGGAGCTGTTTTTT. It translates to CSGLDWTGELFF.

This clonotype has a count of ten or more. The CDR3 protein is CASSLGGRENQPQHF. CDR3 DNA: TGTGCCAGCAGCTTAGGTGGCAGGGAAAATCAGCCCCAGCATTTT. The rearrangement joins TRBV7-2 to TRBJ1-5; perhaps TRBD1 as D (5 bases). Trimming took off 1 base at V and 4 bases at J, with 11 bases between the two ends. The CDR3 length is 15 residues. Germline loops: CDR1 SGHTA, CDR2 FQGNSA.

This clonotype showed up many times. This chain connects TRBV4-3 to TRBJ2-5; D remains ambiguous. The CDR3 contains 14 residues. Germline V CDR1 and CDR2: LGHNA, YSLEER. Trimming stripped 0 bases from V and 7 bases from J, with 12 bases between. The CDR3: CASSQDRRTGTQYF. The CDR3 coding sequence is TGCGCCAGCAGCCAAGACCGACGGACGGGGACCCAGTACTTC.

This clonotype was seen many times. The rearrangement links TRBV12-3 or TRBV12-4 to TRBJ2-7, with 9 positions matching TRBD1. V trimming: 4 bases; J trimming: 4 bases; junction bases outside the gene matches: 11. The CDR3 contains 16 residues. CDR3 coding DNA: TGTGCCAGCAGTTCGTCCGGGACAGGGAGGAATTACGAGCAGTACTTC. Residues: CASSSSGTGRNYEQYF.

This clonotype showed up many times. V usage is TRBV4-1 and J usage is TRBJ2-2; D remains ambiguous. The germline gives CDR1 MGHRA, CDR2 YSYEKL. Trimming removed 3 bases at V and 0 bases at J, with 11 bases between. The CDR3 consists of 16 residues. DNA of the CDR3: TGCGCCAGCAGCCAGGTAGAGAACGCGAACACCGGGGAGCTGTTTTTT. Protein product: CASSQVENANTGELFF.

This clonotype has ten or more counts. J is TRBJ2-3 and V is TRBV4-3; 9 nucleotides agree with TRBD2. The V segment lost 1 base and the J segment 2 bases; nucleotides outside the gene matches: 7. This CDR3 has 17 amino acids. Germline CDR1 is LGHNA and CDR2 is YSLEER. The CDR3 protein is CASSQVGGGGYTDTQYF. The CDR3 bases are TGCGCCAGCAGCCAAGTTGGCGGGGGGGGTTACACAGATACGCAGTATTTT.